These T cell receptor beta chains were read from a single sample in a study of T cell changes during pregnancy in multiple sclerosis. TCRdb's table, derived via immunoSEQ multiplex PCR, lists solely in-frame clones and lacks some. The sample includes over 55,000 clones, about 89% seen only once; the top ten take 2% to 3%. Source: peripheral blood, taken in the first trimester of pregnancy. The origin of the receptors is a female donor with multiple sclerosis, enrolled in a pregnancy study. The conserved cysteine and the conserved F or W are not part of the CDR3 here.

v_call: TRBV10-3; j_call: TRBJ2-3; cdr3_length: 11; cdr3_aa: AISESERGGMY
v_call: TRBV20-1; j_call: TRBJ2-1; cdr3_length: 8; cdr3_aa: RAGGNEQF
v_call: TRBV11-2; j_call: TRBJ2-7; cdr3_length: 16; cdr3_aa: ASSLEAGSRWGGYEQY
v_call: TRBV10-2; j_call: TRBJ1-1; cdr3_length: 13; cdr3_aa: ASSAPNGVRAEAF
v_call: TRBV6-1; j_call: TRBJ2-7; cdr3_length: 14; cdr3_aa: ASSEGGAGRGLQQY
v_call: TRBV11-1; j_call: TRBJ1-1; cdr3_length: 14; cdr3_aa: ASSLGTPGYYTEAF
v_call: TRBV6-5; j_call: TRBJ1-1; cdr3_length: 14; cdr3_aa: ASSYSGGAVLGEAF
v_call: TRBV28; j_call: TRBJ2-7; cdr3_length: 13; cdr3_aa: ASSSATGTIYEQY
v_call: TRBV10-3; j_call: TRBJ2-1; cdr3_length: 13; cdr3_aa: AISSTGTSFNEQF
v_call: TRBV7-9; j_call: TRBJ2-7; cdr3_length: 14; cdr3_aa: ASSTQLPGGVYEQY
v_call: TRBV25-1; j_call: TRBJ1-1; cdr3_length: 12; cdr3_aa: ASSGATRVAEAF
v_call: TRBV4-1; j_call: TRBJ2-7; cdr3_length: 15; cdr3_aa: ASSQAYGQRTSYEQY
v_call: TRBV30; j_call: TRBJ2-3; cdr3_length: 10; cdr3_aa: AWSDRWDTQY
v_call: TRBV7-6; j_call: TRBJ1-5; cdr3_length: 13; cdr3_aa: ASIPDRGLFRPQH
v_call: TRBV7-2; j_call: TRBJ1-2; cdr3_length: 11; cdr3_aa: ASSPTGFYGYT
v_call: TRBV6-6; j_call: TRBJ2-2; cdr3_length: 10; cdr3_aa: ASSQYTGELF
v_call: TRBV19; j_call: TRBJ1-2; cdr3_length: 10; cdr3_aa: ASSNQGDGYT
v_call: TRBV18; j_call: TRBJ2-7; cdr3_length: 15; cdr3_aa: ASSPFPGTSLGSKQY
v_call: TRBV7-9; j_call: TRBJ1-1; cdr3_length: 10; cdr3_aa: ASSSSTGRAF
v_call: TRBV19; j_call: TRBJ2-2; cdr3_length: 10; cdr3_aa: ASRGTGEELF
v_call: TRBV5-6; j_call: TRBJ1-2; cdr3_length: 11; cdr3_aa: ASSPGQGWGYT
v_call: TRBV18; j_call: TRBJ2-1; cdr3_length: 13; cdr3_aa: ASSPLSGMDNEQF
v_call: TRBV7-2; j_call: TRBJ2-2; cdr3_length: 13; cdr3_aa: ASSLGQGLGGELF
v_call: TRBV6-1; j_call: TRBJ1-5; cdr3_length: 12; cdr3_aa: ASRTGTGDQPQH
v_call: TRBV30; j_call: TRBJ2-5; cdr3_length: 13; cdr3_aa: AWTSWDSISLAQY